The 22 T cell receptor beta chains below come from one sample, sequenced in a study of blood T cell repertoires in COVID-19 (TCRdb year 2020). The library was prepared using the immunoSEQ multiplex PCR assay. TCRdb limited this immuneACCESS table to in-frame rearrangements with V and J called. A share of clones is missing; checked studies link under half to unresolved V genes, and the rest is unexplained. The sample has some 130,000 clones on record, about 89% of them singletons. In total, the top ten clones hold around 20% of the sample. The sequenced sample was peripheral blood. Receptor source: a man aged 50 or older with active or convalescent COVID-19.

The chain has TRBV19 and TRBJ1-1; TRBD1 agrees at 9 bases. This CDR3 is built from 15 residues. Germline trimming cut 6 bases from V and 1 base from J; bases unmatched to any gene: 6. Germline V gives CDR1 LNHDA, CDR2 SQIVND (reference sequence). The CDR3 DNA is TGTGCCAGTAGCCCGAACAGGGGGCAGAACACTGAAGCTTTCTTT. This sequence encodes CASSPNRGQNTEAFF.

This clone was detected a few times. The genes are TRBV3-1 (or the pseudogene TRBV3-2) and TRBJ2-7; TRBD2 matches 11 bases. CDR1 is LGHDT, CDR2 YNNKEL, per germline (reference sequence). The CDR3 has 15 amino acids. The junction had 3 bases not matched to a gene; V was cut back by 4 bases and J by 1 base. CDR3: CASSLLAGGSYEQYF. DNA for the CDR3: TGTGCCAGCAGCCTTCTAGCGGGGGGATCCTACGAGCAGTACTTC.

In this sample, this clone turned up once. The V gene is TRBV6-5, the J gene TRBJ1-2; maybe TRBD1 (5 bases). CDR1 MNHEY and CDR2 SVGAGI come from the germline V gene. The V and J ends lost 7 bases and 6 bases respectively, with 18 bases between them. The CDR3 extends over 14 amino acids. The CDR3 nucleotides read TGTGCCAGCAAACTCCCGGGACTGGGGGATGGCTACACCTTC. Its translation is CASKLPGLGDGYTF.

The chain carries TRBV7-8 and TRBJ2-7, with TRBD1 matching over 7 bases. Germline V gene data show CDR1 as SGHVS and CDR2 as FQNEAQ. The CDR3 length is 14 residues. V gave up 2 bases and J gave up 3 bases; unmatched junction bases: 4. CDR3 coding DNA: TGTGCCAGCAGCTTAACGACAGGGAGCTACGAGCAGTACTTC. Its protein is CASSLTTGSYEQYF.

The V call is TRBV24-1, the J call TRBJ2-7, with 8 bases that match TRBD1. Germline loops: CDR1 KGHDR, CDR2 SFDVKD. There are 15 residues in the CDR3. Trimming cost V 3 bases and J 3 bases; bases outside gene matches: 6. DNA for the CDR3: TGTGCCACCAGTGATGGGACAGGAGGCAGCTACGAGCAGTACTTC. Protein product: CATSDGTGGSYEQYF.

The V call is TRBV4-1, the J call TRBJ1-2, with 9 bases that match TRBD1. The CDR3 spans 19 residues. Germline CDR1 MGHRA, CDR2 YSYEKL. With 2 bases clipped from V and 4 bases from J, the junction kept 17 bases outside the gene matches. This CDR3 is CASSQPLQYFDRGIYGYTF. CDR3 nucleotide sequence: TGCGCCAGCAGCCAACCACTTCAGTACTTTGACAGGGGGATCTATGGCTACACCTTC.

This clone was recorded a few times. The CDR3 DNA is TGTGCCAGCAGCTTAGGGACAGGGTCACCGTTTAATGAAAAACTGTTTTTT. Its translation is CASSLGTGSPFNEKLFF. The chain carries TRBV7-9 and TRBJ1-4; 8 bases line up with TRBD1. Looked up from germline, CDR1 is SEHNR and CDR2 is FQNEAQ (reference sequence). With 1 base clipped from V and 4 bases from J, the junction kept 8 bases outside the gene matches. This CDR3 comprises 17 residues.

The chain is built from TRBV12-3 or TRBV12-4 and TRBJ2-5; tentative D call: TRBD1 (5 bases). The CDR3 totals 13 residues. The V and J ends lost 7 bases and 5 bases respectively, with 14 bases between them. The CDR3, as DNA: TGTGCCAGCACTCAGGGCGTCGCGGAGACCCAGTACTTC. It yields the protein CASTQGVAETQYF.

The gene calls are TRBV2 and TRBJ1-2; TRBD1 might be the D (5 bases). Germline CDR1 is SNHLY and CDR2 is FYNNEI. Trimming removed 9 bases at V and 4 bases at J, with 24 bases between. This CDR3 has 16 amino acids. The CDR3 DNA reads as TGTGCCAGAAAAAGTGGGCCGGGGGGGAGTGTCTATGGCTACACCTTC. Translated: CARKSGPGGSVYGYTF.

This rearrangement joins TRBV3-1 (or the pseudogene TRBV3-2) to TRBJ2-5; 7 nucleotides line up with TRBD1. Germline assignment: CDR1 LGHDT and CDR2 YNNKEL (reference sequence). V trimming: 4 bases; J trimming: 5 bases; junction bases outside the gene matches: 10. This CDR3 has 15 residues. CDR3 loop: CASSPTGQVGETQYF. The CDR3 region has the DNA TGTGCCAGCAGCCCGACCGGACAGGTTGGGGAGACCCAGTACTTC.

This chain links TRBV6-6 with TRBJ2-7, with D maybe TRBD1 (6 bases). This CDR3 contains 12 residues. V was cut by 6 bases and J by 6 bases, with 12 bases left in between. CDR1 and CDR2 from the germline V gene are MNHNY and SVGAGI (reference sequence). CDR3 amino acids: CASSQTGTEQYF. Written as DNA, the CDR3 is TGTGCCAGCAGCCAAACAGGGACCGAGCAGTACTTC.

This clone has just a few counts. Here the CDR3 reads CASRKSSVSYEQYF. The CDR3 DNA reads as TGTGCCAGCAGGAAAAGCAGCGTATCCTACGAGCAGTACTTC. The gene calls are TRBV28 and TRBJ2-7; D gene ambiguous. The CDR3 totals 14 residues. Between the trimmed V and J ends, which lost 6 bases and 1 base, there was a span of 13 bases. Germline V gene sequence: CDR1 MDHEN, CDR2 SYDVKM.

The J gene is TRBJ2-1, the V gene TRBV5-4; possible D gene TRBD2, 6 bases. Germline assignment: CDR1 SGHNT and CDR2 YYREEE (reference sequence). This CDR3 is built from 13 residues. V was shortened by 4 bases and J by 6 bases, with 11 bases between the two germline ends. The CDR3 sequence is CASSGEVGNEQFF. In DNA, the CDR3 is TGTGCCAGCAGCGGGGAGGTGGGCAATGAGCAGTTCTTC.

The chain employs TRBV2 and TRBJ2-3, with TRBD1 matching 12 bases. Germline CDR1 and CDR2: SNHLY and FYNNEI. The CDR3 totals 15 residues. After removal of 5 bases from V and 3 bases from J, the junction contained 3 bases not matched to a gene. The CDR3 is CASSRDRGLTDTQYF. Written as DNA, the CDR3 is TGTGCCAGCAGTCGGGACAGGGGGCTTACAGATACGCAGTATTTT.

J is TRBJ1-1 and V is TRBV30; 8 nucleotides line up with TRBD1. The trim removed 5 bases at V and 5 bases at J, leaving 7 bases unmatched. The germline V gene has CDR1 GTSNPN and CDR2 SVGIG (reference sequence). The CDR3 covers 13 residues. CDR3 amino acids: CAWFPGGRTEAFF. In DNA, the CDR3 is TGTGCCTGGTTCCCAGGGGGCCGGACTGAAGCTTTCTTT.

The CDR3 spells CASSFLFVRPGAYEQYF. The CDR3 DNA sequence: TGTGCCAGCAGCTTTTTATTCGTACGGCCAGGGGCCTACGAGCAGTACTTC. The rearrangement uses TRBV7-7 and TRBJ2-7; perhaps TRBD1 as D (6 bases). The V and J ends lost 3 bases and 2 bases respectively, with 20 bases between them. The CDR3 covers 17 residues. The germline V gene encodes CDR1 SSHAT and CDR2 FNYEAQ (reference sequence).

V usage is TRBV7-2 and J usage is TRBJ2-3, with TRBD2 identical over 8 bases. Germline CDR1 reads SGHTA; CDR2 reads FQGNSA. The CDR3 runs to 14 residues. With 5 bases clipped from V and 4 bases from J, the junction kept 5 bases outside the gene matches. The CDR3 DNA sequence: TGTGCCAGCAGCCTCATGACTAGCGCAGATACGCAGTATTTT. Translated: CASSLMTSADTQYF.

The chain carries TRBV18 and TRBJ2-7; D ambiguous. The V and J ends lost 0 bases and 2 bases respectively, with 8 bases between them. Germline V gene sequence: CDR1 KGHSH, CDR2 LQKENI. This CDR3 is built from 14 residues. CDR3 loop: CASSPPANPYEQYF. The CDR3 nucleotides read TGTGCCAGCTCACCACCGGCCAATCCCTACGAGCAGTACTTC. The whole variable domain, filled in from reference TRBV18 and TRBJ2-7, reads NAGVMQNPRHLVRRRGQEARLRCSPMKGHSHVYWYRQLPEEGLKFMVYLQKENIIDESGMPKERFSAEFPKEGPSILRIQQVVRGDSAAYFCASSPPANPYEQYFGPGTRLTVT.

The V gene is TRBV30, the J gene TRBJ2-7, with a tentative D call TRBD2 (5 bases). The V end was cut by 2 bases, the J end by 2 bases, with 19 bases between. Germline-derived CDR1 and CDR2 are GTSNPN and SVGIG (reference sequence). CDR3 length: 16 residues. The CDR3 nucleotides read TGTGCCTGGAGTCCCCGGGTGGGAGTCAACCCCTACGAGCAGTACTTC. This gives the protein CAWSPRVGVNPYEQYF.

V and J are TRBV2 and TRBJ2-4; the D is unclear. The ends were cut back, 3 bases at V and 0 bases at J, with 3 bases in the middle. CDR3 length: 13 residues. CDR1 is SNHLY, CDR2 FYNNEI, per germline. The CDR3 bases are TGTGCCAGCAGTGACTTAGCCAAAAACATTCAGTACTTC. Translating gives CASSDLAKNIQYF.

CDR3 sequence (DNA): TGTGCCAGCAGCTTAGCGGGTACTAGCCCCTACGAGCAGTACTTC. It specifies CASSLAGTSPYEQYF. The chain is built from TRBV7-2 and TRBJ2-7, with D perhaps TRBD2 (6 bases). The CDR3 consists of 15 residues. Looked up from germline, CDR1 is SGHTA and CDR2 is FQGNSA. Trimming shortened V by 0 bases and J by 2 bases, and 11 bases separated the two germline ends.

The chain recombines TRBV12-3 or TRBV12-4 with TRBJ2-5, with 8 bases that match TRBD2. The CDR3 covers 13 residues. V was pared by 7 bases and J by 4 bases, with 5 bases of the junction left unmatched. The CDR3 protein is CASKKTSVETQYF. CDR3 DNA sequence: TGTGCCAGCAAAAAGACTAGCGTAGAGACCCAGTACTTC.